Shown below are 29 T cell receptor beta chains from a single sample sequenced in a study of T cell responses to AZD1222 COVID-19 vaccine (dated by TCRdb to the early 2020s). Sample time point, as interpreted from the label and publication: baseline before first vaccination. Libraries were built with the immunoSEQ multiplex PCR assay. Drawn from immuneACCESS, this table holds only the in-frame rearrangements with V and J called that TCRdb kept. Clones are partly lost; checked studies trace under half to an unresolved V gene and leave the rest unexplained. Present in this sample are fewer than 200,000 clones, 85% to 95% of which were seen just once. 1% to 1.5% of the sample rests with the top ten. The sample consisted of peripheral blood, taken on day 0 of AZD1222 vaccination. The origin of the receptors is an adult in good health.

This chain connects TRBV7-6 to TRBJ1-1; perhaps TRBD1 as D (6 bases). Trimming shortened V by 6 bases and J by 1 base, and 18 bases separated the two germline ends. There are 16 residues in the CDR3. CDR1 SGHVS and CDR2 FNYEAQ come from the germline V gene. This CDR3 reads CASSQTGARSNTEAFF. CDR3 coding DNA: TGTGCCAGCAGTCAGACGGGGGCCCGGTCGAACACTGAAGCTTTCTTT.

The V gene is TRBV7-9, the J gene TRBJ1-1; D may be TRBD1 (5 bases). The CDR3 has 15 amino acids. V was clipped by 5 bases and J by 1 base, with 14 bases between them. The germline V gene encodes CDR1 SEHNR and CDR2 FQNEAQ (reference sequence). The CDR3 region has the DNA TGTGCCAGCAGCCCGAGGATGGGGCAGAACACTGAAGCTTTCTTT. It specifies CASSPRMGQNTEAFF.

V usage is TRBV25-1 and J usage is TRBJ2-7, with TRBD2 as a possible D gene (6 bases). V was cut by 1 base and J by 9 bases, with 13 bases left in between. In germline, CDR1 is MGHDK, CDR2 SYGVNS. The CDR3 sequence is 13 residues long. CDR3 nucleotides: TGTGCCAGCAGTGAATCGGGACGGGAGCCGCAGTACTTC. As protein: CASSESGREPQYF.

This clone has more than one count but fewer than ten. The chain joins TRBV6-1 to TRBJ1-5; D is unresolved. V shed 2 bases and J shed 3 bases, with 11 bases lying between them. The germline V gene encodes CDR1 MNHNS and CDR2 SASEGT. The CDR3 is 15 residues long. The DNA for the CDR3 is TGTGCCAGCAGTGAAAACCTCAGCCACAATCAGCCCCAGCATTTT. Translating it yields CASSENLSHNQPQHF.

V gene TRBV6-5 combines with J gene TRBJ1-2, with 7 bases fitting TRBD1. Losses at the gene ends were 2 bases for V and 3 bases for J; bases not matched to a gene: 9. The CDR3 runs 16 residues. Germline V lookup: CDR1 MNHEY, CDR2 SVGAGI. Written as DNA, the CDR3 is TGTGCCAGCAGTTACGACCGACAGGGATCATACTATGGCTACACCTTC. This sequence encodes CASSYDRQGSYYGYTF.

CDR3 sequence (DNA): TGTGCCAGCAGCCAGAGGAGGGAAAGAGGCGGGGAGCTGTTTTTT. Translation gives CASSQRRERGGELFF. The J gene is TRBJ2-2, the V gene TRBV3-1 (or the pseudogene TRBV3-2), with a tentative D call TRBD2 (6 bases). CDR1 and CDR2 from the germline V gene are LGHDT and YNNKEL (reference sequence). The CDR3 is 15 amino acids. With 3 bases removed from V and 7 bases from J, the gap between germline ends came to 15 bases.

The V call is TRBV3-1 (or the pseudogene TRBV3-2), the J call TRBJ2-7; TRBD1 aligns across 7 bases. Trimming removed 4 bases from V and 0 bases from J; junction bases left unmatched: 6. The CDR3 contains 15 residues. Germline CDR1 reads LGHDT; CDR2 reads YNNKEL (reference sequence). The chain's CDR3 is CASSPGTDRSYEQYF. The CDR3 bases are TGTGCCAGCAGCCCCGGGACAGACCGCTCCTACGAGCAGTACTTC.

The chain couples TRBV7-2 to TRBJ2-5; possible D gene TRBD1, 5 bases. CDR1 is SGHTA, CDR2 FQGNSA, per germline. CDR3 length: 14 residues. The germline V and J ends were trimmed by 2 bases and 0 bases, with 7 bases remaining between them. CDR3 DNA sequence: TGTGCCAGCAGCTTACGGACATACCAAGAGACCCAGTACTTC. Translated: CASSLRTYQETQYF. Supplemented by reference TRBV7-2 and TRBJ2-5, the full variable domain reads GAGVSQSPSNKVTEKGKDVELRCDPISGHTALYWYRQSLGQGLEFLIYFQGNSAPDKSGLPSDRFSAERTGGSVSTLTIQRTQQEDSAVYLCASSLRTYQETQYFGPGTRLLVL.

This chain joins TRBV7-8 and TRBJ2-1; D remains unclear. The CDR3 is made up of 16 amino acids. V was cut by 1 base and J by 4 bases, with 14 bases left in between. CDR1 is SGHVS, CDR2 FQNEAQ, per germline. This CDR3 reads CASSLEPRRRYNEQFF. The CDR3 nucleotides read TGTGCCAGCAGCTTAGAACCTCGCCGGAGATACAATGAGCAGTTCTTC.

This clone turned up a few times. Its ends do not fully match the called genes, so a read error is possible. The chain carries TRBV19 and TRBJ2-7, with 9 bases fitting TRBD1. The CDR3 runs to 10 residues. CDR1 is LNHDA and CDR2 is SQIVND in the germline V gene (reference sequence). The CDR3 spells CASSTRDREF. CDR3 sequence (DNA): TGTGCCAGTAGTACCCGGGACAGGGAGTTC.

The rearrangement uses TRBV25-1 and TRBJ2-7; 8 positions agree with TRBD1. The CDR3 spans 12 residues. The germline CDR1 and CDR2 sequences are MGHDK and SYGVNS. With 4 bases clipped from V and 6 bases from J, the junction kept 2 bases outside the gene matches. CDR3 nucleotides: TGTGCCAGCAGTGGGACAGGGATCGAGCAGTACTTC. The encoded protein is CASSGTGIEQYF.

This clone was seen a single time. The V and J genes are TRBV9 and TRBJ2-7, with D hard to call. The V gene lost 0 bases and the J gene lost 2 bases, with 9 bases spanning the gap. Germline V gives CDR1 SGDLS, CDR2 YYNGEE. This CDR3 region has 14 residues. The CDR3 protein is CASSVGEVTYEQYF. DNA of the CDR3: TGTGCCAGCAGCGTAGGCGAGGTGACCTACGAGCAGTACTTC.

The rearrangement links TRBV5-1 to TRBJ1-2; possible D gene TRBD1, 6 bases. Per germline, CDR1 SGHRS and CDR2 YFSETQ. V was clipped by 4 bases and J by 1 base, with 17 bases between them. This CDR3 has 16 residues. The CDR3 sequence: CASSTTGDTLNYGYTF. DNA for the CDR3: TGCGCCAGCAGCACCACCGGGGACACCCTTAACTATGGCTACACCTTC.

This sequence joins TRBV4-1 and TRBJ2-7, with 8 bases identical to TRBD1. CDR1 is MGHRA, CDR2 YSYEKL, per germline. With V trimmed by 6 bases and J by 3 bases, 4 bases remained unmatched. The length of the CDR3 is 13 residues. CDR3 bases: TGCGCCAGCAGTCCGACAGGGGTCTACGAGCAGTACTTC. Translating it yields CASSPTGVYEQYF.

The chain employs TRBV5-1 and TRBJ1-3; TRBD1 aligns across 7 bases. The CDR3 contains 15 residues. With V trimmed by 4 bases and J by 0 bases, 4 bases remained unmatched. Germline assignment: CDR1 SGHRS and CDR2 YFSETQ. CDR3 nucleotide sequence: TGCGCCAGCAGCCGGACAGGAGTCTCTGGAAACACCATATATTTT. As protein: CASSRTGVSGNTIYF.

With respect to this clone: In the same sample, other DNA sequences code for this CDR3. This rearrangement joins TRBV14 to TRBJ1-1; a possible D gene is TRBD1 (5 bases). The germline V gene has CDR1 SGHDN and CDR2 FVKESK. Deletions cut 1 base from V and 5 bases from J, with 11 bases between. There are 14 residues in the CDR3. The CDR3 reads CASSQGRGRTEAFF. The CDR3 DNA reads as TGTGCCAGCAGCCAAGGGAGGGGAAGAACTGAAGCTTTCTTT. Full variable domain (remainder filled in from reference TRBV14 and TRBJ1-1): EAGVTQFPSHSVIEKGQTVTLRCDPISGHDNLYWYRRVMGKEIKFLLHFVKESKQDESGMPNNRFLAERTGGTYSTLKVQPAELEDSGVYFCASSQGRGRTEAFFGQGTRLTVV.

This clone is a singleton in its sample. The CDR3 bases are TGTGCCAGTTCCCCAGGACAACGCACAGATACGCAGTATTTT. Amino acid sequence: CASSPGQRTDTQYF. The chain couples TRBV19 to TRBJ2-3, with D possibly matching TRBD1 (5 bases). This CDR3 is 14 amino acids long. Germline lookup yields CDR1 LNHDA and CDR2 SQIVND (reference sequence). Trimming removed 8 bases from V and 1 base from J, with 13 bases in between.

This chain uses TRBV2 with TRBJ2-3, with a tentative D call TRBD1 (6 bases). CDR1 is SNHLY and CDR2 is FYNNEI in the germline V gene. Between the trimmed V and J ends, which lost 1 base and 0 bases, there was a span of 8 bases. This CDR3 is 15 amino acids long. The CDR3 DNA reads TGTGCCAGCAGTGAAGGGGGGCTGAGCACAGATACGCAGTATTTT. Its translation is CASSEGGLSTDTQYF. Complete variable domain (other parts from reference TRBV2 and TRBJ2-3): EPEVTQTPSHQVTQMGQEVILRCVPISNHLYFYWYRQILGQKVEFLVSFYNNEISEKSEIFDDQFSVERPDGSNFTLKIRSTKLEDSAMYFCASSEGGLSTDTQYFGPGTRLTVL.

The chain recombines TRBV9 with TRBJ1-2, with D uncertain. The CDR3 sequence is 16 residues long. Germline V gives CDR1 SGDLS, CDR2 YYNGEE. The V gene lost 0 bases and the J gene lost 0 bases, with 12 bases spanning the gap. CDR3 in amino acids: CASSVDLHQPNYGYTF. In nucleotides, the CDR3 is TGTGCCAGCAGCGTAGACCTACATCAACCTAACTATGGCTACACCTTC.

This chain's CDR3 is CASSPTRANYGYTF. DNA for the CDR3: TGTGCCAGCAGCCCCACGAGAGCTAACTATGGCTACACCTTC. The chain couples TRBV3-1 (or the pseudogene TRBV3-2) to TRBJ1-2; D is unresolved. V lost 4 bases and J lost 0, with 9 bases in between. Germline V gene lookup returns CDR1 LGHDT and CDR2 YNNKEL (reference sequence). This CDR3 is 14 amino acids long.

This rearrangement joins TRBV6-2 or TRBV6-3 to TRBJ2-1; TRBD2 matches at 12 bases. Germline loops: CDR1 MNHEY, CDR2 SVGEGT. This CDR3 spans 15 amino acids. J gave up 6 bases and V 4 bases, and 4 bases lay outside the gene matches. CDR3 protein: CASSSSSGGANEQFF. The CDR3 DNA reads TGTGCCAGCAGTTCCTCTAGCGGGGGGGCCAATGAGCAGTTCTTC.

V usage is TRBV2 and J usage is TRBJ1-5; tentative D call: TRBD1 (5 bases). The germline CDR1 and CDR2 sequences are SNHLY and FYNNEI. V dropped 4 bases and J dropped 6 bases, with 10 bases sitting between them. The length of the CDR3 is 13 residues. In DNA, the CDR3 is TGTGCCAGCAGTGTGAGGGGCTTTCAGCCCCAGCATTTT. It translates to CASSVRGFQPQHF. Full variable domain (remainder filled in from reference TRBV2 and TRBJ1-5): EPEVTQTPSHQVTQMGQEVILRCVPISNHLYFYWYRQILGQKVEFLVSFYNNEISEKSEIFDDQFSVERPDGSNFTLKIRSTKLEDSAMYFCASSVRGFQPQHFGDGTRLSIL.

The J gene is TRBJ1-5, the V gene TRBV6-2 or TRBV6-3, with D unclear. V was trimmed by 2 bases and J by 2 bases, leaving 10 bases between them. From germline, CDR1 is MNHEY and CDR2 SVGEGT. The CDR3 covers 15 residues. The CDR3 reads CASSYPPAGNQPQHF. CDR3 nucleotides: TGTGCCAGCAGTTACCCCCCGGCAGGCAATCAGCCCCAGCATTTT.

Regarding this clone: No DNA is shown, since the ends of the CDR3 on it are uncertain; the CDR3 is the one TCRdb lists. V gene TRBV19 combines with J gene TRBJ1-1. The CDR3 extends over 15 residues, inclusive of both ends. Germline V CDR1 and CDR2: LNHDA, SQIVND (reference sequence). This CDR3 reads CASTSGKGMNTEAFF.

The chain is built from TRBV6-2 or TRBV6-3 and TRBJ1-6, with 8 positions matching TRBD1. V shed 5 bases and J 11 bases; nucleotides not matched to a gene: 14. CDR3 length: 16 residues. Looked up from germline, CDR1 is MNHEY and CDR2 is SVGEGT. This CDR3 is CASSKRQGSLVAPLHF. The CDR3 nucleotides are TGTGCCAGCAGTAAACGACAGGGGAGTTTGGTAGCACCCCTCCACTTT.

V gene TRBV5-5 combines with J gene TRBJ1-5, with 7 bases fitting TRBD1. CDR1 is SGHKS, CDR2 YYEKEE, per germline (reference sequence). V trimming: 5 bases; J trimming: 1 base; junction bases outside the gene matches: 3. The CDR3 runs to 14 residues. In nucleotides, the CDR3 is TGTGCCAGCAGTCCGGGACAGAGCAATCAGCCCCAGCATTTT. Translating gives CASSPGQSNQPQHF.

The J gene is TRBJ2-1, the V gene TRBV7-9, with D unresolved. V lost 11 bases, J lost 0 bases, and 14 bases lay in between. There are 14 residues in the CDR3. Germline loops: CDR1 SEHNR, CDR2 FQNEAQ (reference sequence). In DNA form, the CDR3 reads TGTGCCCTCTCGGGTCCGAGCTCCTACAATGAGCAGTTCTTC. Translated: CALSGPSSYNEQFF.

CDR3 bases: TGCAGCGTTGGCGTGAGGACAGGGGGCTGGAGCTACACCTTC. Amino acids: CSVGVRTGGWSYTF. This chain connects TRBV29-1 to TRBJ1-2, with 11 bases aligning to TRBD1. Unmatched junction bases numbered 10, after V lost 4 bases and J lost 9 bases. This CDR3 region has 14 residues. The germline gives CDR1 SQVTM, CDR2 ANQGSEA. The full variable domain, completed using reference TRBV29-1 and TRBJ1-2, is SAVISQKPSRDICQRGTSLTIQCQVDSQVTMMFWYRQQPGQSLTLIATANQGSEATYESGFVIDKFPISRPNLTFSTLTVSNMSPEDSSIYLCSVGVRTGGWSYTFGSGTRLTVV.

This chain links TRBV7-8 with TRBJ2-1; D is unresolved. The CDR3 length is 14 residues. The V gene lost 6 bases and the J gene lost 6 bases, with 15 bases spanning the gap. CDR1 SGHVS and CDR2 FQNEAQ come from the germline V gene. CDR3 region: CASRNPPAGNEQFF. The CDR3 DNA reads TGTGCCAGCAGGAACCCCCCGGCAGGCAATGAGCAGTTCTTC. Variable domain in full (rest from reference TRBV7-8 and TRBJ2-1): GAGVSQSPRYKVAKRGQDVALRCDPISGHVSLFWYQQALGQGPEFLTYFQNEAQLDKSGLPSDRFFAERPEGSVSTLKIQRTQQEDSAVYLCASRNPPAGNEQFFGPGTRLTVL.